This T cell receptor beta chain was found in a study of CD8+CD57+ T cells in acquired aplastic anemia. The V and J ends lost 3 bases and 4 bases respectively, with 9 bases between them. Germline values: CDR1 KGHDR, CDR2 SFDVKD. This CDR3 is built from 14 residues. Using genomic DNA as the template, TCR beta VDJ and CDR3 profiling was carried out. From the reads, TCRdb called clonotypes with MiXCR, one entry per CDR3 protein. This sample has hundreds of thousands of distinct CDR3 sequences, with 45% to 70% found just once. The rearrangement joins TRBV24-1 to TRBJ2-1; D unclear. The sequence derives from a human donor with severe aplastic anemia or a healthy control (not recorded which). Source material: sorted CD4+, CD8+, or CD8+CD57+ T cells (not recorded which) from PBMCs. This CDR3 is CATSDPRGYNEQFF. The CDR3 nucleotides read TGTGCCACCAGTGATCCTCGCGGATACAATGAGCAGTTCTTC.